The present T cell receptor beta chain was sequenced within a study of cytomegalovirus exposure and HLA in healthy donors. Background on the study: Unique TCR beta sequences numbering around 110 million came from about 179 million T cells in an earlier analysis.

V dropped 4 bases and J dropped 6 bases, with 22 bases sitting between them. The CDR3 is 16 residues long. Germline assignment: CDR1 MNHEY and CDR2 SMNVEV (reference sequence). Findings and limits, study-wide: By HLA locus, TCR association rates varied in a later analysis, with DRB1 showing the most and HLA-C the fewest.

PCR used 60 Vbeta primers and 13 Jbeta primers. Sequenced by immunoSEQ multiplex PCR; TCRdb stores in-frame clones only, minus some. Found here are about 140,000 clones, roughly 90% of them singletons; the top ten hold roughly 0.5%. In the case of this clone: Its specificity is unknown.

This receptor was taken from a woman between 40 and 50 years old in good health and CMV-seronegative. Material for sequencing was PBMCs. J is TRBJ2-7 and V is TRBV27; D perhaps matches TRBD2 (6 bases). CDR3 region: CASSSTPAGLGVEQYF. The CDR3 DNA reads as TGTGCCAGCAGTTCCACCCCTGCGGGGCTGGGGGTCGAGCAGTACTTC.